The source of this T cell receptor beta chain is a study of cytomegalovirus exposure and HLA in healthy donors. Comments on this clone: Its antigen is still unknown.

Germline assignment: CDR1 WNHNN and CDR2 SYGVQD (reference sequence). Losses at the gene ends were 5 bases for V and 7 bases for J; bases not matched to a gene: 5. The CDR3 sequence is 13 residues long. Study results and limitations: Per a prior analysis, the majority of TCR beta V segments were productive roughly 90% or roughly 30% of the time.

The donors were healthy bone marrow donors. The PCR ran on 60 Vbeta and 13 Jbeta primers. Sequencing was performed with immunoSEQ multiplex PCR; in TCRdb, only in-frame clones are kept and a portion is missing. The sample totals around 200,000 clones; its top ten clones hold 0.75% to 0.85%. Sequenced: PBMCs. The source of this sequence is a woman between 18 and 29 years old in good health and CMV-seropositive. This chain uses TRBV10-1 with TRBJ2-4, with 7 bases lining up with TRBD1. This CDR3 reads CASSQQGKNIQYF. DNA for the CDR3: TGCGCCAGCAGTCAACAGGGGAAGAACATTCAGTACTTC.